This T cell receptor beta chain appears in the sequencing data of a study of blood T cell repertoires in COVID-19. About the study: Collection of acute and convalescent COVID-19 samples took place in the United States, Italy and Spain. Sources were T cells, B-cell-depleted T cells, or PBMCs; the material itself was cDNA or gDNA.

Study processing details: Amplifying reference gene primers gave estimates of nucleated cell counts. Method: immunoSEQ multiplex PCR; TCRdb's copy keeps in-frame clones and lacks some. V, J and clone size were drawn from that table, and D and trimming were deduced from the DNA. The sample has some 100,000 clones; approximately 91% are singletons. Input material: peripheral blood. The source is a man aged 60-69 years with acute or convalescent COVID-19.

CDR3 loop: CAITPGGTNEKLFF. The CDR3 nucleotides read TGTGCCATCACCCCAGGGGGGACTAATGAAAAACTGTTTTTT. This rearrangement joins TRBV10-3 to TRBJ1-4, with TRBD1 matching 7 bases. CDR1 is ENHRY, CDR2 SYGVKD, per germline. V shed 7 bases and J 2 bases; nucleotides not matched to a gene: 4. The CDR3 runs to 14 residues.